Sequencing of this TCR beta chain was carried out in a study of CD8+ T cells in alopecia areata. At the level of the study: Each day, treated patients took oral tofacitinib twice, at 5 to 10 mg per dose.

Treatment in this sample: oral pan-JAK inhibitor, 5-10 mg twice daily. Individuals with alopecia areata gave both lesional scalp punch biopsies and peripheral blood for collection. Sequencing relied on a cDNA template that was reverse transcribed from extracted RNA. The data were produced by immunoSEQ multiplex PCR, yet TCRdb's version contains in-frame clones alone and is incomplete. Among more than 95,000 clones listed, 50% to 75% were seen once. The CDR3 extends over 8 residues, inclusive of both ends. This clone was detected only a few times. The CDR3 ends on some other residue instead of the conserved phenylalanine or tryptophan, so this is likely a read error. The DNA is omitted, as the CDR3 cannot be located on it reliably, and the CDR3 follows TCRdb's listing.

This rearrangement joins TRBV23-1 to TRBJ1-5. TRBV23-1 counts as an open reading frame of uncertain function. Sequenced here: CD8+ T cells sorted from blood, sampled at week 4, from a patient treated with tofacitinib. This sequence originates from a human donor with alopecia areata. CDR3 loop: CASSHRVV.